Here is one T cell receptor (beta chain) with its context. Its specificity is not known. Some clones are missing from TCRdb's copy, which holds only in-frame ones; the method was immunoSEQ multiplex PCR. The table records about 1.5 million clones, 95% to 99% of them present only once. This sample is drawn from a study of shared clonotypes between healthy human individuals. Whole-study results and caveats: Memory subsets generally showed smaller estimated richness than naive subsets did.

The origin of this receptor is a man aged 25-45 years in good health. The material sequenced was naive CD4+ T cells sorted from blood. As to subset: CD45RA+ positively selected.

The DNA of the CDR3 is TGCGCCAGCAGCCAAGATGCGAGCGGGAGCTACAATGAGCAGTTCTTC. Translated: CASSQDASGSYNEQFF. The chain uses TRBV4-1 and TRBJ2-1; 8 bases fit TRBD2. Looked up from germline, CDR1 is MGHRA and CDR2 is YSYEKL. The trim removed 0 bases at V and 3 bases at J, leaving 4 bases unmatched. This CDR3 is built from 16 residues.